The T cell receptor beta chain described here comes from a study of spatial heterogeneity in lung cancer. The time point denotes: sample taken at primary tumor resection. The table lists this clonotype with many counts. TCR cDNA molecules were tagged individually, and each one carried a unique molecular identifier. Via MiXCR, TCRdb re-called the 5' RACE reads, giving one row per CDR3 protein. Of 39,000 or so distinct CDR3 sequences in the sample, 2.5% to 3.5% were seen once. CDR3 length equals 16 residues. Trimming cost V 0 bases and J 7 bases, with 13 bases left between them. Germline loops: CDR1 LGHNA, CDR2 YNFKEQ.

The sequences come from normal lung tissue next to the tumor, collected at surgery. This clonotype originated in a male donor with early-stage non-small cell lung cancer. V usage is TRBV4-2 and J usage is TRBJ1-6; the D gene is possibly TRBD1 (5 bases). The CDR3 DNA is TGTGCCAGCAGCCAAGAAATGAGAGGGGAAAATTCACCCCTCCACTTT. This translates into CASSQEMRGENSPLHF.